The 6 T cell receptor beta chains given below trace back to one sample, sequenced in a study of vaccination effects on CD4 cells after COVID-19. For these TCRs, the target antigens are not known. The table came from immunoSEQ multiplex PCR; TCRdb's copy has only in-frame clones and leaves some out. Altogether 70,000 or so clones are present, approximately 75% being singletons, with the ten largest covering around 2.9%. Pools of viral peptides were used by the ViraFEST assay to expand antigen-specific CD4+ T cells ahead of sequencing. Between days 9 and 11 of culture, CD4+ T cells were separated out. All vaccine recipients tested negative for nucleocapsid antibodies and had never contracted SARS-CoV-2 infection. Sample: CD4+ T cells from PBMCs cultured with HCoV-NL63 spike peptides, taken before COVID-19 vaccination. The source of these receptors is a human donor who received a COVID-19 vaccine.

The chain employs TRBV7-2 and TRBJ2-7; weak D call: TRBD2 (6 bases). Trimming pared 2 bases from V and 0 bases from J, leaving 14 bases between. The germline gives CDR1 SGHTA, CDR2 FQGNSA. The length of the CDR3 is 16 residues. The CDR3 protein is CASSLPRAGYSYEQYV. In DNA, the CDR3 is TGTGCCAGCAGCTTACCCCGGGCGGGGTACTCCTACGAGCAGTACGTC.

V and J are TRBV11-2 and TRBJ2-5; D is unresolved. The CDR3 sequence is 13 residues long. Per the germline V gene, CDR1 is SGHAT and CDR2 is FQNNGV. V was clipped by 1 base and J by 2 bases, with 5 bases between them. The DNA of the CDR3 is TGTGCCAGCAGCTTAGGCTTTCAAGAGACCCAGTACTTC. Its protein is CASSLGFQETQYF.

The chain is built from TRBV4-1 and TRBJ2-4; D may match TRBD1 or TRBD2 (5 bases each). Trimming removed 5 bases from V and 0 bases from J, with 29 bases in between. Germline V gene data show CDR1 as MGHRA and CDR2 as YSYEKL. The CDR3 is 21 residues long. CDR3 protein: CASSSPSRGRDQKLAKNIQYF. The CDR3 nucleotides are TGCGCCAGCAGCTCACCTTCCCGCGGCAGGGACCAGAAACTAGCCAAAAACATTCAGTACTTC.

This clone appeared a few times. This chain joins TRBV29-1 and TRBJ2-3, with 7 bases matching TRBD1. This CDR3 contains 14 residues. J lost 4 bases, V lost 1 base, and 5 bases had no gene match. The germline V gene encodes CDR1 SQVTM and CDR2 ANQGSEA. For the CDR3, the DNA is TGCAGCGTTGAAGTTAACAGGGGTCCAGATACGCAGTATTTT. Translating gives CSVEVNRGPDTQYF.

The chain uses TRBV18 and TRBJ2-7; 9 bases are a match to TRBD2. CDR1 is KGHSH and CDR2 is LQKENI in the germline V gene. J gave up 6 bases and V 6 bases, and 9 bases lay outside the gene matches. The CDR3 is 14 residues long. This chain's CDR3 is CASSEGTSIGEQYV. For the CDR3, the DNA is TGTGCCAGCTCGGAAGGGACTAGCATAGGCGAGCAGTACGTC.

J is TRBJ2-5 and V is TRBV3-1 (or the pseudogene TRBV3-2), with 10 bases fitting TRBD1. This CDR3 region has 18 residues. The junction had 16 bases not matched to a gene; V was cut back by 6 bases and J by 3 bases. Germline V gene sequence: CDR1 LGHDT, CDR2 YNNKEL (reference sequence). The CDR3, as DNA: TGTGCCAGCAGTCCCCGACTTGGACAGGGGGGAGTTGAAGAGACCCAGTACTTC. Residues: CASSPRLGQGGVEETQYF.